The 32 T cell receptor beta chains given below trace back to one sample, sequenced in a study of blood T cell repertoires in COVID-19. Repertoires were generated with immunoSEQ multiplex PCR, while TCRdb's copy carries only in-frame clones and drops some. This sample has about 66,000 clones, with roughly nine tenths found just once. The sample consisted of peripheral blood. These receptors all come from a man in his 60s with acute or convalescent COVID-19.

This clone was seen only once. The chain is built from TRBV24-1 and TRBJ1-2; 7 positions match TRBD1. The CDR3 covers 16 residues. J was trimmed by 4 bases and V by 4 bases; bases with no gene match: 11. Germline CDR1 reads KGHDR; CDR2 reads SFDVKD. The CDR3: CATSELRAGGFYGYTF. In DNA form, the CDR3 reads TGTGCCACCAGTGAATTAAGGGCAGGGGGATTCTATGGCTACACCTTC.

The chain links TRBV6-6 to TRBJ1-1; possibly TRBD1 for D (5 bases). From germline, CDR1 is MNHNY and CDR2 SVGAGI (reference sequence). V was pared by 6 bases and J by 4 bases, with 12 bases between. CDR3 length equals 13 residues. CDR3 in amino acids: CASSVREGTEAFF. CDR3 DNA sequence: TGTGCCAGCAGCGTCAGGGAGGGCACTGAAGCTTTCTTT.

V usage is TRBV19 and J usage is TRBJ1-1, with D unclear. Per the germline V gene, CDR1 is LNHDA and CDR2 is SQIVND (reference sequence). V gave up 11 bases and J gave up 3 bases, with 16 bases separating them. This CDR3 has 13 residues. DNA for the CDR3: TGTGCCGGCCCCAGCGGTCTCTACACTGAAGCTTTCTTT. It yields the protein CAGPSGLYTEAFF.

The chain uses TRBV7-9 and TRBJ1-6; weak D call: TRBD1 (6 bases). Germline V CDR1 and CDR2: SEHNR, FQNEAQ (reference sequence). V dropped 5 bases and J dropped 7 bases, with 12 bases sitting between them. The CDR3 runs 14 residues. CDR3 in amino acids: CASSMDSKNSPLHF. In DNA, the CDR3 is TGTGCCAGCAGCATGGACAGTAAGAATTCACCCCTCCACTTT. Based on the CDR3 plus reference TRBV7-9 and TRBJ1-6, the full variable domain is DTGVSQNPRHKITKRGQNVTFRCDPISEHNRLYWYRQTLGQGPEFLTYFQNEAQLEKSRLLSDRFSAERPKGSFSTLEIQRTEQGDSAMYLCASSMDSKNSPLHFGNGTRLTVT.

This clone was observed a few times. V is TRBV2 and J is TRBJ1-3; TRBD1 might be the D (5 bases). Germline CDR1 reads SNHLY; CDR2 reads FYNNEI. Trimming took 8 bases from V and 7 from J, leaving 15 bases between them. The CDR3 runs 13 residues. In DNA form, the CDR3 reads TGTGCCAGCTGTCGGGGGGATTGGAACACCATATATTTT. This codes for CASCRGDWNTIYF.

A single count supports this clone. The genes are TRBV7-6 and TRBJ2-5, with TRBD2 as a possible D gene (6 bases). Deletions cut 1 base from V and 5 bases from J, with 11 bases between. There are 14 residues in the CDR3. Germline lookup yields CDR1 SGHVS and CDR2 FNYEAQ. The CDR3, as DNA: TGTGCCAGCAGCTTAGGGCGGGACCGGGAGACCCAGTACTTC. Its protein is CASSLGRDRETQYF.

V and J are TRBV5-4 and TRBJ1-3; 7 nucleotides line up with TRBD1. CDR1 is SGHNT and CDR2 is YYREEE in the germline V gene (reference sequence). Trimming took 0 bases from V and 7 from J; bases not matched to a gene: 4. The CDR3 is made up of 14 amino acids. The CDR3 sequence: CASSLDGQANTIYF. CDR3 in DNA: TGTGCCAGCAGCTTGGACGGACAGGCGAACACCATATATTTT.

The rearrangement links TRBV9 to TRBJ2-1; 7 nucleotides agree with TRBD1. The V gene's germline CDR1 is SGDLS and CDR2 YYNGEE. This CDR3 region has 15 residues. The V segment lost 4 bases and the J segment 2 bases; nucleotides outside the gene matches: 6. The CDR3 sequence is CASSRQGNTYNEQFF. The DNA of the CDR3 is TGTGCCAGCAGCAGACAGGGTAACACCTACAATGAGCAGTTCTTC.

The rearrangement uses TRBV3-1 (or the pseudogene TRBV3-2) and TRBJ2-5, with D perhaps matching TRBD1 (6 bases). This CDR3 spans 11 amino acids. The V end was cut by 4 bases, the J end by 11 bases, with 11 bases between. Germline V gene lookup returns CDR1 LGHDT and CDR2 YNNKEL (reference sequence). CDR3 DNA sequence: TGTGCCAGCAGCCTCACAGGGTATCAGTACTTC. Translation: CASSLTGYQYF.

This clone was observed once. The chain combines TRBV7-9 with TRBJ2-3; 8 bases align to TRBD1. The CDR3 consists of 18 residues. V shed 4 bases, J shed 0 bases, and the junction held 12 bases outside the gene matches. Germline CDR1 reads SEHNR; CDR2 reads FQNEAQ (reference sequence). CDR3 coding DNA: TGTGCCAGCAGCTCCCGGACAGGGATTATCCTGAGCACAGATACGCAGTATTTT. As protein: CASSSRTGIILSTDTQYF.

A single count supports this clone. The rearrangement joins TRBV6-5 to TRBJ2-7; the match to TRBD1 covers 8 bases. Germline lookup yields CDR1 MNHEY and CDR2 SVGAGI. The CDR3 is made up of 15 amino acids. V was clipped by 6 bases and J by 2 bases; unmatched bases: 9. CDR3 bases: TGTGCCAGCAGCGGAAGCGACAGGGGCACCTACGAGCAGTACTTC. This sequence encodes CASSGSDRGTYEQYF.

V is TRBV19 and J is TRBJ2-3; 7 bases are a match to TRBD1. The germline V gene has CDR1 LNHDA and CDR2 SQIVND (reference sequence). This CDR3 region has 15 residues. V shed 3 bases and J 0 bases; nucleotides not matched to a gene: 3. Written as DNA, the CDR3 is TGTGCCAGTAGTATTATGACAGGGAGCACAGATACGCAGTATTTT. Its protein product is CASSIMTGSTDTQYF.

The chain recombines TRBV7-2 with TRBJ1-5; TRBD1 aligns across 7 bases. Germline V gene data show CDR1 as SGHTA and CDR2 as FQGNSA. This CDR3 comprises 16 residues. Trimming removed 2 bases from V and 1 base from J; junction bases left unmatched: 5. The CDR3 DNA sequence: TGTGCCAGCAGCTTAAGGGGCAGGGGGAGCAATCAGCCCCAGCATTTT. This encodes CASSLRGRGSNQPQHF.

The chain employs TRBV7-9 and TRBJ2-1, with TRBD1 identical over 9 bases. Per germline, CDR1 SEHNR and CDR2 FQNEAQ (reference sequence). This CDR3 contains 17 residues. The J segment lost 6 bases and the V segment lost 1 base, leaving 10 bases of the junction unmatched. Here the CDR3 DNA reads TGTGCCAGCAGCTTAGTGGGAAGGACAGGGGTCACCAATGAGCAGTTCTTC. Residues: CASSLVGRTGVTNEQFF.

The chain couples TRBV21-1 to TRBJ2-1; TRBD2 is the table's D call, not checked against the DNA. TRBV21-1 is an annotated pseudogene. The CDR3 consists of 14 residues. CDR3 in amino acids: CASIRVLRENEQFF. The CDR3 nucleotides are TGTGCCAGCATCCGGGTCCTAAGAGAGAATGAGCAGTTCTTC.

This sequence joins TRBV19 and TRBJ1-1; a weak D match, TRBD1 (5 bases). The length of the CDR3 is 14 residues. The V gene lost 5 bases and the J gene lost 3 bases, with 13 bases spanning the gap. CDR1 is LNHDA and CDR2 is SQIVND in the germline V gene (reference sequence). The CDR3 nucleotides read TGTGCCAGTAGTTTGGGGATACAGGACACTGAAGCTTTCTTT. Protein product: CASSLGIQDTEAFF.

The chain's CDR3 is CASSLGTGGKPQHF. In nucleotides, the CDR3 is TGTGCCAGCAGCTTAGGGACAGGGGGTAAGCCCCAGCATTTT. The chain carries TRBV7-2 and TRBJ1-5; 10 bases match TRBD1. The CDR3 extends over 14 amino acids. The J segment lost 8 bases and the V segment lost 1 base, leaving 2 bases of the junction unmatched. CDR1 SGHTA and CDR2 FQGNSA come from the germline V gene.

The chain couples TRBV19 to TRBJ2-1; 8 bases agree with TRBD2. There are 15 residues in the CDR3. Trimming removed 1 base from V and 2 bases from J; junction bases left unmatched: 1. Germline V gives CDR1 LNHDA, CDR2 SQIVND (reference sequence). The CDR3 DNA reads as TGTGCCAGTAGTATAGTGCGGGGGGCCTACAATGAGCAGTTCTTC. This gives the protein CASSIVRGAYNEQFF. The variable domain in full, completed from reference TRBV19 and TRBJ2-1, reads DGGITQSPKYLFRKEGQNVTLSCEQNLNHDAMYWYRQDPGQGLRLIYYSQIVNDFQKGDIAEGYSVSREKKESFPLTVTSAQKNPTAFYLCASSIVRGAYNEQFFGPGTRLTVL.

This chain connects TRBV14 to TRBJ1-1; 7 nucleotides line up with TRBD1. Germline V CDR1 and CDR2: SGHDN, FVKESK. After removal of 1 base from V and 1 base from J, the junction contained 3 bases not matched to a gene. The CDR3 covers 15 residues. CDR3 in DNA: TGTGCCAGCAGCCAAGGACAGGGTCGGAACACTGAAGCTTTCTTT. Translating gives CASSQGQGRNTEAFF.

This CDR3 is CASSWGQESYEQYF. Written as DNA, the CDR3 is TGTGCCAGCAGCTGGGGGCAGGAGAGTTACGAGCAGTACTTC. The chain couples TRBV5-4 to TRBJ2-7, with D possibly TRBD1 on 6 matching bases. Germline-derived CDR1 and CDR2 are SGHNT and YYREEE (reference sequence). The CDR3 spans 14 residues. The ends were cut back, 3 bases at V and 4 bases at J, with 14 bases in the middle.

The chain employs TRBV18 and TRBJ1-3; D gene ambiguous. This CDR3 region has 14 residues. Germline CDR1 and CDR2: KGHSH and LQKENI. The V and J ends lost 3 bases and 7 bases respectively, with 13 bases between them. The CDR3 nucleotides read TGTGCCAGCTCACCGACCGGGGATCAGAACACCATATATTTT. It translates to CASSPTGDQNTIYF.

The CDR3 coding sequence is TGCGCCAGCAGCTTGAGTCCAACCGGAGGGTACAATGAGCAGTTCTTC. Translating gives CASSLSPTGGYNEQFF. The chain combines TRBV5-1 with TRBJ2-1, with D maybe TRBD2 (6 bases). The germline CDR1 and CDR2 sequences are SGHRS and YFSETQ. With 1 base removed from V and 4 bases from J, the gap between germline ends came to 15 bases. The CDR3 totals 16 residues.

The chain carries TRBV6-5 and TRBJ1-2; a weak D match, TRBD1 (6 bases). V lost 10 bases to trimming and J lost 5 bases, with 20 bases between them. Germline V gives CDR1 MNHEY, CDR2 SVGAGI. The CDR3 consists of 14 residues. The CDR3 region is CATRTVGNSYGYTF. The DNA for the CDR3 is TGTGCCACCAGGACAGTGGGGAATAGTTATGGCTACACCTTC.

CDR3 nucleotide sequence: TGTGCCAGTAGTATAGATGCGGGGGAAAAGTTTGAAGCTTTCTTT. As protein: CASSIDAGEKFEAFF. V usage is TRBV19 and J usage is TRBJ1-1; tentative D call: TRBD1 (5 bases). V dropped 0 bases and J dropped 7 bases, with 15 bases sitting between them. The V gene's germline CDR1 is LNHDA and CDR2 SQIVND (reference sequence). CDR3 length: 15 residues.

CDR3 in amino acids: CASSLAGAQFF. DNA of the CDR3: TGTGCCAGCAGTTTAGCGGGGGCGCAGTTCTTC. The chain carries TRBV6-5 and TRBJ2-1; 9 nucleotides match TRBD2. CDR1 is MNHEY, CDR2 SVGAGI, per germline. The CDR3 has 11 amino acids. J gave up 12 bases and V 4 bases, and 1 base lay outside the gene matches.

V gene TRBV7-2 combines with J gene TRBJ1-2, with TRBD1 matching over 7 bases. The CDR3 totals 17 residues. The junction had 9 bases not matched to a gene; V was cut back by 2 bases and J by 0 bases. The germline gives CDR1 SGHTA, CDR2 FQGNSA. CDR3 sequence (DNA): TGTGCCAGCAGCTTACAGGCGACAGGGACCGCTAACTATGGCTACACCTTC. This codes for CASSLQATGTANYGYTF.

The chain links TRBV9 to TRBJ1-6, with a possible D match to TRBD1 (6 bases). From germline, CDR1 is SGDLS and CDR2 YYNGEE. The CDR3 is 17 residues long. V gave up 4 bases and J gave up 6 bases, with 20 bases separating them. The CDR3 reads CASSLRSSGEGNSPLHF. The CDR3 nucleotides are TGTGCCAGCAGCCTCAGGTCCTCAGGGGAAGGTAATTCACCCCTCCACTTT. The whole variable domain, filled in from reference TRBV9 and TRBJ1-6, reads DSGVTQTPKHLITATGQRVTLRCSPRSGDLSVYWYQQSLDQGLQFLIQYYNGEERAKGNILERFSAQQFPDLHSELNLSSLELGDSALYFCASSLRSSGEGNSPLHFGNGTRLTVT.

V gene TRBV3-1 (or the pseudogene TRBV3-2) combines with J gene TRBJ1-2; D ambiguous. Trimming took off 3 bases at V and 1 base at J, with 9 bases between the two ends. This CDR3 region has 14 residues. The germline gives CDR1 LGHDT, CDR2 YNNKEL (reference sequence). DNA of the CDR3: TGTGCCAGCAGCCAGTTGGCGGGTAACTATGGCTACACCTTC. Translating gives CASSQLAGNYGYTF.

The V call is TRBV7-9, the J call TRBJ1-1, with a weak D call TRBD1 (5 bases). CDR1 SEHNR and CDR2 FQNEAQ come from the germline V gene (reference sequence). The V end lost 3 bases, the J end lost 0 bases, and 17 bases lay between the germline ends. This CDR3 has 17 amino acids. Here the CDR3 reads CASSFYRTVNMNTEAFF. CDR3 in DNA: TGTGCCAGCAGCTTTTACAGGACCGTTAATATGAACACTGAAGCTTTCTTT. The whole variable domain, filled in from reference TRBV7-9 and TRBJ1-1, reads DTGVSQNPRHKITKRGQNVTFRCDPISEHNRLYWYRQTLGQGPEFLTYFQNEAQLEKSRLLSDRFSAERPKGSFSTLEIQRTEQGDSAMYLCASSFYRTVNMNTEAFFGQGTRLTVV.

This rearrangement joins TRBV6-1 to TRBJ1-5, with D maybe TRBD1 (6 bases). CDR3 size: 17 residues. Germline loops: CDR1 MNHNS, CDR2 SASEGT. V was pared by 0 bases and J by 9 bases, with 21 bases between. In nucleotides, the CDR3 is TGTGCCAGCAGTGAAGCGGGGGCCTCGGAGATATATTGGCCCCAGCATTTT. Protein product: CASSEAGASEIYWPQHF.

This clone was found once. This chain uses TRBV6-6 with TRBJ1-3, with 12 bases aligning to TRBD1. The CDR3 is 17 residues long. The V segment lost 5 bases and the J segment 4 bases; nucleotides outside the gene matches: 9. Looked up from germline, CDR1 is MNHNY and CDR2 is SVGAGI (reference sequence). CDR3 sequence (DNA): TGTGCCAGCAGTCCCAAGGGACAGGGGGCGCGCGGAAACACCATATATTTT. As protein: CASSPKGQGARGNTIYF.

This chain connects TRBV5-1 to TRBJ1-1; maybe TRBD1 (6 bases). With 0 bases removed from V and 3 bases from J, the gap between germline ends came to 6 bases. The length of the CDR3 is 13 residues. The germline gives CDR1 SGHRS, CDR2 YFSETQ. The CDR3 DNA reads as TGCGCCAGCAGCTTGGGACAGGACACTGAAGCTTTCTTT. It encodes CASSLGQDTEAFF.